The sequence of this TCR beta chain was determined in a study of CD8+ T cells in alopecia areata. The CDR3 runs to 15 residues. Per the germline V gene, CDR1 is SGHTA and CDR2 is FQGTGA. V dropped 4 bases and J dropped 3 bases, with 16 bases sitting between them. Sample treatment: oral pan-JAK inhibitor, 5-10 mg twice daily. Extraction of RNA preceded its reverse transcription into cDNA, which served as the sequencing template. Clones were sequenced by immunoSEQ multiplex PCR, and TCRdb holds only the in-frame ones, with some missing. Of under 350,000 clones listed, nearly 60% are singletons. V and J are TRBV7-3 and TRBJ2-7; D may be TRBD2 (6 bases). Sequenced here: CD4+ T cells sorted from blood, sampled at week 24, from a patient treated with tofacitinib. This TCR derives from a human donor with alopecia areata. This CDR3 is CASSYNGGLRYEQYF. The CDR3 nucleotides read TGTGCCAGCAGCTATAACGGGGGTCTTCGCTACGAGCAGTACTTC. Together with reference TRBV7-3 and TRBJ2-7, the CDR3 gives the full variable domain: GAGVSQTPSNKVTEKGKYVELRCDPISGHTALYWYRQSLGQGPEFLIYFQGTGAADDSGLPNDRFFAVRPEGSVSTLKIQRTERGDSAVYLCASSYNGGLRYEQYFGPGTRLTVT.